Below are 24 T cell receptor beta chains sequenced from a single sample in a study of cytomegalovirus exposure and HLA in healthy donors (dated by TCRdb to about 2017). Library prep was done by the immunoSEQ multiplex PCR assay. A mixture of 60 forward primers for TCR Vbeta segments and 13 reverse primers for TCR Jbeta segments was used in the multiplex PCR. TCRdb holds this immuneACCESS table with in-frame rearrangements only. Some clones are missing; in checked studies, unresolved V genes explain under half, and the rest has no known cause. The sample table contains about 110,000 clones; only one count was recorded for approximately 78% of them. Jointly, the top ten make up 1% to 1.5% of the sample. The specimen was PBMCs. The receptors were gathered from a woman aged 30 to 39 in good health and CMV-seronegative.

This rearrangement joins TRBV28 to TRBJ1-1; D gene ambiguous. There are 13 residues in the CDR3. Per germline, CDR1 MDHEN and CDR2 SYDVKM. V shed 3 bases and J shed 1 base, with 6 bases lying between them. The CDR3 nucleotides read TGTGCCAGCAGTTTTGTCCAGAACACTGAAGCTTTCTTT. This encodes CASSFVQNTEAFF. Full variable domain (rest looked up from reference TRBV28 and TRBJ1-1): DVKVTQSSRYLVKRTGEKVFLECVQDMDHENMFWYRQDPGLGLRLIYFSYDVKMKEKGDIPEGYSVSREKKERFSLILESASTNQTSMYLCASSFVQNTEAFFGQGTRLTVV.

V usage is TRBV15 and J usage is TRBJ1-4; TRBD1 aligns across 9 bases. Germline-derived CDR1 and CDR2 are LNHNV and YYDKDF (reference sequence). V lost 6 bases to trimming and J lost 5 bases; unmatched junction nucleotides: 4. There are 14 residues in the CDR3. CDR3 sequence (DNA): TGTGCCACCAGAATCGACAGGGGGAATGAAAAACTGTTTTTT. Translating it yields CATRIDRGNEKLFF.

CDR3 sequence: CASSLARGDTEAFF. As DNA, the CDR3 is TGTGCCAGCAGCTTAGCCAGGGGGGACACTGAAGCTTTCTTT. The chain employs TRBV7-9 and TRBJ1-1; 7 nucleotides match TRBD1. Trimming at V came to 0 bases and at J to 3 bases, leaving 1 base not matched to a gene. Germline V gene sequence: CDR1 SEHNR, CDR2 FQNEAQ (reference sequence). The CDR3 loop spans 14 amino acids.

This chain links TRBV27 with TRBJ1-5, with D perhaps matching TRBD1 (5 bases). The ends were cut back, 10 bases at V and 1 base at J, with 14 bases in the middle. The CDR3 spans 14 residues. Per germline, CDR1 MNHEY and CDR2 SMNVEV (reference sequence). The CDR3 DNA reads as TGTGCCACCCGGCGCGGGGGAAGCAATCAGCCCCAGCATTTT. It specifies CATRRGGSNQPQHF.

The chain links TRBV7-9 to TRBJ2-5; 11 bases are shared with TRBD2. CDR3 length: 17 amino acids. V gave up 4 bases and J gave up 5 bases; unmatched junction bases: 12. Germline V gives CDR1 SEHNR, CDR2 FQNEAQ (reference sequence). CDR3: CASSSDGLAGGRETQYF. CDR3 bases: TGTGCCAGCAGCTCGGACGGCCTAGCGGGGGGCCGGGAGACCCAGTACTTC.

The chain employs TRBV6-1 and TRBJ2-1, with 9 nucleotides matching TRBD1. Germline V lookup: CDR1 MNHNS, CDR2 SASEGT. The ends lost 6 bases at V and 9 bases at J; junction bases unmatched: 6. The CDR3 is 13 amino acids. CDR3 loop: CASRRDRVGEQFF. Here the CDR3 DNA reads TGTGCCAGCAGACGGGACAGGGTGGGTGAGCAGTTCTTC.

CDR3 sequence (DNA): TGTGCCTGGATGTCTTGGAGAGCGGGCTATGAGCAGTTCTTC. As protein: CAWMSWRAGYEQFF. The chain has TRBV30 and TRBJ2-1; a possible D gene is TRBD2 (6 bases). V lost 4 bases and J 8 bases, leaving 18 bases between the germline ends. The V gene's germline CDR1 is GTSNPN and CDR2 SVGIG (reference sequence). The CDR3 totals 14 residues.

The CDR3 is CASLGLAGNEQFF. The CDR3 DNA reads as TGTGCCAGCCTTGGACTAGCTGGCAATGAGCAGTTCTTC. The J gene is TRBJ2-1, the V gene TRBV6-5; 8 nucleotides match TRBD2. V lost 8 bases to trimming and J lost 6 bases; unmatched junction nucleotides: 6. From germline, CDR1 is MNHEY and CDR2 SVGAGI. The CDR3 is 13 residues long.

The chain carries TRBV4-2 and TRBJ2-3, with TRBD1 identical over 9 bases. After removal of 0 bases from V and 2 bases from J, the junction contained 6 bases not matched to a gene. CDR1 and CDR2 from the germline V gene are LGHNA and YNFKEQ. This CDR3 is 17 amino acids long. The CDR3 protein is CASSQDLRTGATDTQYF. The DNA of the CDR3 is TGTGCCAGCAGCCAAGATCTTCGGACAGGGGCCACAGATACGCAGTATTTT.

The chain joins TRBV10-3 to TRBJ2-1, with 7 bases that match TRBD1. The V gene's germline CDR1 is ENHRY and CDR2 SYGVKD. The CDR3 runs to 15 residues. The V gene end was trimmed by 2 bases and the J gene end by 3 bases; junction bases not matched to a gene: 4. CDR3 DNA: TGTGCCATCAGTGAGCCACAGGGGAACTACAATGAGCAGTTCTTC. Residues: CAISEPQGNYNEQFF.

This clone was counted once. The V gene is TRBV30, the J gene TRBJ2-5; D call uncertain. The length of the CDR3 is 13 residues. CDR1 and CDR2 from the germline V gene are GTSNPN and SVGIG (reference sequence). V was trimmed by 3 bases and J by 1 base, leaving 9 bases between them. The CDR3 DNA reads TGTGCCTGGAGGCGGTACCCCCAAGAGACCCAGTACTTC. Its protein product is CAWRRYPQETQYF.

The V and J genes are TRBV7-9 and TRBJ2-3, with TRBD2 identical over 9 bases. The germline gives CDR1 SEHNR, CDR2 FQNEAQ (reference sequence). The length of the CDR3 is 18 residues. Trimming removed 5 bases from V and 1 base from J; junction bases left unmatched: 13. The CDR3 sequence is CASSKRRQAGGGTDTQYF. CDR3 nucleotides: TGTGCCAGCAGCAAAAGAAGACAAGCGGGAGGTGGCACAGATACGCAGTATTTT. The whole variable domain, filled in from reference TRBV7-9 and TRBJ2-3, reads DTGVSQNPRHKITKRGQNVTFRCDPISEHNRLYWYRQTLGQGPEFLTYFQNEAQLEKSRLLSDRFSAERPKGSFSTLEIQRTEQGDSAMYLCASSKRRQAGGGTDTQYFGPGTRLTVL.

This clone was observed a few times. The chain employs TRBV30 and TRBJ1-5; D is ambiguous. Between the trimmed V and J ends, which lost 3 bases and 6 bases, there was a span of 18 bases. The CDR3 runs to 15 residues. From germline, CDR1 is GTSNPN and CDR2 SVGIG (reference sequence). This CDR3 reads CAWSPTGFPSQPQHF. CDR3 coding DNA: TGTGCCTGGAGCCCCACGGGGTTCCCAAGTCAGCCCCAGCATTTT.

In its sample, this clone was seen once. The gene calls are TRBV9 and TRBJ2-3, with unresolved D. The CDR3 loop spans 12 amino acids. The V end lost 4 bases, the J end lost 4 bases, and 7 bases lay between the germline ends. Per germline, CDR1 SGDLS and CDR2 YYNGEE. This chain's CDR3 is CASSTISDTQYF. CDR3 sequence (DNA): TGTGCCAGCAGCACAATTTCAGATACGCAGTATTTT.

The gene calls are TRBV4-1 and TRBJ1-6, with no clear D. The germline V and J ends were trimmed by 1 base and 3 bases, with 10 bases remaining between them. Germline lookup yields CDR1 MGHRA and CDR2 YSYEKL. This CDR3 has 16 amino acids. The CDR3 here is CASSQGTEVYNSPLHF. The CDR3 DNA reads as TGCGCCAGCAGCCAAGGGACGGAGGTCTATAATTCACCCCTCCACTTT.

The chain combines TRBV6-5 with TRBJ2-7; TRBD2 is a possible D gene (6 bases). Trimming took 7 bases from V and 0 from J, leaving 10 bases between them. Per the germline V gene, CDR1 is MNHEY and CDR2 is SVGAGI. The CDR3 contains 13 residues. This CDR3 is CASTGGSSYEQYF. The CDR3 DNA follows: TGTGCCAGCACCGGGGGATCCTCCTACGAGCAGTACTTC.

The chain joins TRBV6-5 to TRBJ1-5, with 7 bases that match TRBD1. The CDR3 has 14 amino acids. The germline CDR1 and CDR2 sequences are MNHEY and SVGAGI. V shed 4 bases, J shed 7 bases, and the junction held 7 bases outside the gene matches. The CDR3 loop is CASSSLQGWQPQHF. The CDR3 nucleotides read TGTGCCAGCAGTTCACTACAGGGGTGGCAGCCCCAGCATTTT.

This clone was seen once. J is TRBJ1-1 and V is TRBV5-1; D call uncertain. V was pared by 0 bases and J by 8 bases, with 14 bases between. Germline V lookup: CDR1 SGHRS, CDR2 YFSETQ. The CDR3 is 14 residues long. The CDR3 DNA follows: TGCGCCAGCAGCTTGGCCGGACCCTCGGGAGAAGCTTTCTTT. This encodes CASSLAGPSGEAFF.

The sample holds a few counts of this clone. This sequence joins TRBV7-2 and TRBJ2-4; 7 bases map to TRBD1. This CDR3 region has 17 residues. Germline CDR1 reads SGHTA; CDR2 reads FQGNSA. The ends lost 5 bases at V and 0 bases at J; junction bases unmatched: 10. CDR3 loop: CASSPVRDRVAKNIQYF. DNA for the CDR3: TGTGCCAGCAGCCCCGTCCGGGACAGAGTAGCCAAAAACATTCAGTACTTC.

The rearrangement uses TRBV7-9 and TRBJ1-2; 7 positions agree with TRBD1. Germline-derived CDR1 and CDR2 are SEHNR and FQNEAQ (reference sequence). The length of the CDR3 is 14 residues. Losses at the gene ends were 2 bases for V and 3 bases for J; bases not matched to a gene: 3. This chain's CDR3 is CASSLQQGHYGYTF. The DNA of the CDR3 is TGTGCCAGCAGCTTACAACAGGGGCACTATGGCTACACCTTC.

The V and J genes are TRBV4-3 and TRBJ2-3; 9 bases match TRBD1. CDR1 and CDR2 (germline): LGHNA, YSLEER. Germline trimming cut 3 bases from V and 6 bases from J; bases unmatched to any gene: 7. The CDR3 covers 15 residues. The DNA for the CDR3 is TGCGCCAGCAGCCAGGGGGGGACAGGGCGTGATACGCAGTATTTT. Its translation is CASSQGGTGRDTQYF.

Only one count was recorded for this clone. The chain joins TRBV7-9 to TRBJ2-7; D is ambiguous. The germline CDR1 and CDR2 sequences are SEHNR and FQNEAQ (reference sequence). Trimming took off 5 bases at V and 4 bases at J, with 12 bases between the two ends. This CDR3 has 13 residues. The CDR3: CASSTQKNYEQYF. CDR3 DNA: TGTGCCAGCAGCACCCAGAAGAATTACGAGCAGTACTTC.

The CDR3 loop reads CASRKDRGSGNQPQHF. CDR3 bases: TGTGCCAGCAGGAAAGACAGGGGAAGTGGCAATCAGCCCCAGCATTTT. The rearrangement links TRBV2 to TRBJ1-5; 8 bases are a match to TRBD1. V lost 6 bases, J lost 2 bases, and 9 bases stayed unmatched. Germline V gene sequence: CDR1 SNHLY, CDR2 FYNNEI. This CDR3 is 16 amino acids long.

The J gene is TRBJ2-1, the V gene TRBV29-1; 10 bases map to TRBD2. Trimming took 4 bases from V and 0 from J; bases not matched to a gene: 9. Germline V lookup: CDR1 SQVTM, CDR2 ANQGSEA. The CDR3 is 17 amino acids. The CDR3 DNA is TGCAGCGTTGTGGAGATAGCGGGAGGTATCTCCTACAATGAGCAGTTCTTC. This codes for CSVVEIAGGISYNEQFF.